This record covers a single T cell receptor (beta chain). The antigen is not known. The germline V and J ends were trimmed by 6 bases and 3 bases, with 15 bases remaining between them. The germline V gene encodes CDR1 SQVTM and CDR2 ANQGSEA. The CDR3 loop spans 13 amino acids. This entry is derived from a study of post-analysis software for immune sequencing data. About the study: Both relapsing-remitting and secondary progressive multiple sclerosis featured among the disease courses, as did progressive-relapsing multiple sclerosis.

Unique molecular identifiers were built into the TCR beta cDNA libraries. The T cell input of roughly 0.9 to 11 million gave 400,000 to 500,000 cDNA molecules. From the PCR reads, TCRdb called clonotypes with MiXCR, one entry per CDR3 protein. The sample holds approximately 570,000 distinct CDR3 sequences, roughly 46% seen once. Study results and caveats: Relative to controls, patients with multiple sclerosis showed significantly lower normalized Chao1 diversity. With TRBV5-6, TRBV5-1 and TRBV20-1 included, about five TRBV segments were more frequent in patients than in controls.

The specimen sequenced was blood. The sequence derives from a girl aged 10-17 years with multiple sclerosis. V is TRBV29-1 and J is TRBJ2-7, with TRBD2 as a possible D gene (6 bases). CDR3 in amino acids: CSVVDWRGYEQYF. The CDR3, as DNA: TGCAGCGTGGTGGACTGGCGGGGCTACGAGCAGTACTTC.